Below, one TCR beta chain is given with its context. This entry comes from a study of CD8+CD57+ T cells in acquired aplastic anemia. Selection for sequencing was limited to patients who had shown CD8+CD57+ cell expansion by flow cytometry. TCR beta VDJ combinations and CDR3 sequences were profiled from genomic DNA. TCRdb independently ran MiXCR on the reads; one entry per CDR3 protein. The sample gives approximately 190,000 distinct CDR3 sequences, less than 60% of which show up once; approximately 9.7% is in the top ten. This receptor was obtained from a human donor with aplastic anemia. Specimen: sorted CD4+, CD8+, or CD8+CD57+ T cells (not recorded which) from PBMCs.

CDR3 DNA sequence: TGCGCCAGCAGCCAAGAGGGCGGACAGGGTTATTCACCCCTCCACTTT. This sequence encodes CASSQEGGQGYSPLHF. The rearrangement links TRBV4-3 to TRBJ1-6; 8 bases are a match to TRBD1. The CDR3 totals 16 residues. Germline V CDR1 and CDR2: LGHNA, YSLEER. V lost 0 bases and J lost 8; bases outside the gene matches: 6.